The text below deals with one T cell receptor beta chain. This sample is part of a study of blood T cell repertoires in COVID-19. Sequencing was performed with immunoSEQ multiplex PCR; in TCRdb, only in-frame clones are kept and a portion is missing. The top ten clones hold more than 0.95% of a sample with under 500,000 clones, 85% to 90% of them seen once. Trimming cost V 5 bases and J 2 bases; bases outside gene matches: 10. The CDR3 totals 16 residues. The germline gives CDR1 KGHDR, CDR2 SFDVKD. This clonotype was sampled from a man aged 25 to 40 who had recovered from COVID-19. The sample comprised PBMCs or T cells enriched from blood (not recorded which). The chain is built from TRBV24-1 and TRBJ2-5, with 7 bases identical to TRBD2. CDR3 nucleotide sequence: TGTGCCACCAGTGCCTCGGCTAGCGGTCTTCAAGAGACCCAGTACTTC. Encoded protein: CATSASASGLQETQYF.